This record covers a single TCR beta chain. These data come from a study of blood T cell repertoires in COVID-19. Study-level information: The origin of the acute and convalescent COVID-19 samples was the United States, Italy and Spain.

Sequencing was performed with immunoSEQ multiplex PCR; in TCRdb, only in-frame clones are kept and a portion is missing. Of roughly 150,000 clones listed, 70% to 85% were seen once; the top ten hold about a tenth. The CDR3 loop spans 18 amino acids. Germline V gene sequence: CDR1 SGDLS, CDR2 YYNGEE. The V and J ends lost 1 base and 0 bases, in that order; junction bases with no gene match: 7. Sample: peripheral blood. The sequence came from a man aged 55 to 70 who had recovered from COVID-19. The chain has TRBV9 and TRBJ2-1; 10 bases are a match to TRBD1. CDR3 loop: CASSVMGQGPLSYNEQFF. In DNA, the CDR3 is TGTGCCAGCAGCGTAATGGGACAGGGGCCCCTCTCCTACAATGAGCAGTTCTTC.